Below, 8 T cell receptor beta chains from the same sample are listed, as sequenced in a study of glioma-infiltrating T cells. TCR alpha and beta CDR3 regions were amplified from RNA using iRepertoire nested multiplex PCR. TCRdb redid the calling of the multiplex PCR reads with MiXCR, one entry per CDR3 protein. The sample has 100,000 to 150,000 distinct CDR3 sequences; around 25% are singletons. The sample comprised glioma tissue, nonneoplastic brain tissue, or PBMCs (not recorded which). The receptors come from a human donor with low-grade glioma or glioblastoma, undergoing nonglioma brain surgery, or in good health (not recorded which).

The CDR3: CSASWASGVDGELFF. The CDR3 nucleotides read TGCAGTGCTAGTTGGGCTAGCGGGGTAGACGGGGAGCTGTTTTTT. This chain uses TRBV20-1 with TRBJ2-2; 9 bases are a match to TRBD2. Unmatched junction bases numbered 9, after V lost 3 bases and J lost 7 bases. The CDR3 is 15 residues long. Germline CDR1 and CDR2: DFQATT and SNEGSKA (reference sequence).

A remark on this clonotype: This sequence may be a read error, since a much larger clone differs from it by one base. The chain is built from TRBV6-1 and TRBJ1-2, with no clear D. This CDR3 spans 13 amino acids. Germline-derived CDR1 and CDR2 are MNHNS and SASEGT. CDR3 region: CASSEQGIYDYTF. In nucleotides, the CDR3 is TGTGCCAGCAGTGAACAAGGGATTTATGACTACACCTTC.

V usage is TRBV28 and J usage is TRBJ2-7, with a possible D match to TRBD2 (7 bases). V shed 5 bases and J shed 1 base, with 18 bases lying between them. In germline, CDR1 is MDHEN, CDR2 SYDVKM. There are 16 residues in the CDR3. The DNA of the CDR3 is TGTGCCAGCAGTCCCCTGGGGGGGCTTAAGTCCTACGAGCAGTACGTC. This sequence encodes CASSPLGGLKSYEQYV.

Many counts were recorded for this clonotype. V and J are TRBV28 and TRBJ2-7, with 9 bases that match TRBD2. The junction had 5 bases not matched to a gene; V was cut back by 5 bases and J by 0 bases. Germline CDR1 reads MDHEN; CDR2 reads SYDVKM. The CDR3 extends over 15 amino acids. CDR3 residues: CASSSGGLSSYEQYV. The CDR3 coding sequence is TGTGCCAGCAGTAGCGGGGGGCTAAGCTCCTACGAGCAGTACGTC.

DNA for the CDR3: TGTGCCAGCAGTTTCTCCGGGACAGGGAGCTATGGCTACACCTTC. Its translation is CASSFSGTGSYGYTF. The rearrangement uses TRBV27 and TRBJ1-2, with TRBD1 identical over 9 bases. Losses at the gene ends were 3 bases for V and 4 bases for J; bases not matched to a gene: 6. Germline V lookup: CDR1 MNHEY, CDR2 SMNVEV (reference sequence). This CDR3 has 15 residues.

The V call is TRBV7-6, the J call TRBJ1-1; TRBD1 is a possible D gene (5 bases). The CDR3 loop spans 14 amino acids. Germline CDR1 reads SGHVS; CDR2 reads FNYEAQ. The germline V and J ends were trimmed by 2 bases and 8 bases, with 15 bases remaining between them. CDR3 coding DNA: TGTGCCAGCAGCTTAAAGATAGAAGGGGACGAAGCTTTCTTT. Translating it yields CASSLKIEGDEAFF.

Concerning this clonotype itself: Compared with germline, one end of the junction differs, possibly owing to a read error. The chain recombines TRBV7-9 with TRBJ2-5; maybe TRBD1 (5 bases). The CDR3 has 14 amino acids. CDR1 and CDR2 (germline): SEHNR, FQNEAQ (reference sequence). CDR3: CATSRAWAGETQYF. CDR3 DNA: TGTGCCACCAGCAGAGCGTGGGCAGGGGAGACCCAGTACTTC.

This clonotype was recorded a few times. The chain employs TRBV7-9 and TRBJ2-2; 10 nucleotides align to TRBD1. This CDR3 contains 14 residues. Losses at the gene ends were 4 bases for V and 6 bases for J; bases not matched to a gene: 2. CDR1 SEHNR and CDR2 FQNEAQ come from the germline V gene (reference sequence). The CDR3 region is CASSYGQGAGELFF. In nucleotides, the CDR3 is TGTGCCAGCAGCTACGGACAGGGGGCCGGGGAGCTGTTTTTT.